These 11 T cell receptor beta chains were sequenced from one sample in a study of technical replicates of blood from a handful of donors. The method was immunoSEQ multiplex PCR; TCRdb's version includes in-frame clones alone and lacks a portion of them. The sample gives 65,000 to 80,000 clones, roughly 96% of which show up once; roughly 0.35% is in the top ten. The specimen was T cells isolated from PBMCs. These receptors came from a human donor in good health.

V is TRBV20-1 and J is TRBJ2-1; D is uncertain. Germline values: CDR1 DFQATT, CDR2 SNEGSKA (reference sequence). V was cut by 2 bases and J by 10 bases, with 9 bases left in between. The CDR3 spans 11 residues. The CDR3 DNA reads as TGCAGTGCTAGACAGGTTGGCGAGCAGTTCTTC. Protein: CSARQVGEQFF.

The chain combines TRBV5-1 with TRBJ1-1; D ambiguous. The germline CDR1 and CDR2 sequences are SGHRS and YFSETQ. This CDR3 contains 15 residues. Trimming removed 2 bases at V and 1 base at J, with 12 bases between. The CDR3 sequence is CASSFSGFRNTEAFF. CDR3 coding DNA: TGCGCCAGCAGCTTTTCAGGTTTTCGGAACACTGAAGCTTTCTTT.

The chain combines TRBV21-1 with TRBJ2-3; the table's D call, TRBD2, has no DNA check behind it. TRBV21-1 is annotated as a pseudogene. This CDR3 has 15 amino acids. In nucleotides, the CDR3 is TGTGCCAGCGGAAAACTAGCGGGACTCACAGATACGCAGTATTTT. Translated: CASGKLAGLTDTQYF.

CDR3 loop: CASSKGQGVPQETQYF. DNA of the CDR3: TGTGCCAGCAGCAAGGGACAGGGGGTTCCCCAAGAGACCCAGTACTTC. V gene TRBV11-3 combines with J gene TRBJ2-5, with 11 nucleotides matching TRBD1. Germline V gene lookup returns CDR1 SGHNT and CDR2 YENEEA. The CDR3 sequence is 16 residues long. With 5 bases clipped from V and 1 base from J, the junction kept 6 bases outside the gene matches. The complete variable domain, with remaining parts taken from reference TRBV11-3 and TRBJ2-5, reads EAGVVQSPRYKIIEKKQPVAFWCNPISGHNTLYWYLQNLGQGPELLIRYENEEAVDDSQLPKDRFSAERLKGVDSTLKIQPAELGDSAVYLCASSKGQGVPQETQYFGPGTRLLVL.

V usage is TRBV6-6 and J usage is TRBJ2-3; unclear D gene. Germline V gives CDR1 MNHNY, CDR2 SVGAGI (reference sequence). The CDR3 is made up of 14 amino acids. V was trimmed by 0 bases and J by 1 base, leaving 5 bases between them. The CDR3 DNA reads as TGTGCCAGCAGTTACTCGAGTCGCACAGATACGCAGTATTTT. Translation: CASSYSSRTDTQYF.

The rearrangement links TRBV27 to TRBJ2-7; maybe TRBD1 (5 bases). V was trimmed by 3 bases and J by 6 bases, leaving 12 bases between them. The CDR3 consists of 13 residues. The germline gives CDR1 MNHEY, CDR2 SMNVEV (reference sequence). The chain's CDR3 is CASSLSTVAEQYF. The CDR3, as DNA: TGTGCCAGCAGTTTGTCGACAGTGGCCGAGCAGTACTTC.

The chain uses TRBV6-5 and TRBJ1-3, with a tentative D call TRBD1 (6 bases). CDR1 MNHEY and CDR2 SVGAGI come from the germline V gene. Trimming took off 4 bases at V and 4 bases at J, with 11 bases between the two ends. CDR3 length: 14 residues. In nucleotides, the CDR3 is TGTGCCAGCAGTTCCGGGGACATAGGAAACACCATATATTTT. Translated, it gives CASSSGDIGNTIYF.

This chain uses TRBV4-1 with TRBJ1-4, with unresolved D. Germline loops: CDR1 MGHRA, CDR2 YSYEKL. With 0 bases removed from V and 7 bases from J, the gap between germline ends came to 15 bases. There are 16 residues in the CDR3. The CDR3 protein is CASSQEGSTRSEKLFF. CDR3 DNA: TGCGCCAGCAGCCAAGAGGGGAGTACAAGGAGTGAAAAACTGTTTTTT.

This CDR3 reads CASSIQPREKLFF. The DNA of the CDR3 is TGTGCCAGTAGTATACAGCCGAGGGAAAAACTGTTTTTT. This chain joins TRBV19 and TRBJ1-4, with D uncertain. Deletions cut 2 bases from V and 8 bases from J, with 9 bases between. The CDR3 sequence is 13 residues long. From germline, CDR1 is LNHDA and CDR2 SQIVND (reference sequence).

About this clone: The sample contains more than one DNA sequence encoding this CDR3. This rearrangement joins TRBV6-5 to TRBJ1-1; D not certain. CDR3 size: 14 residues. The ends were cut back, 0 bases at V and 1 base at J, with 6 bases in the middle. Germline CDR1 and CDR2: MNHEY and SVGAGI. The CDR3 DNA reads as TGTGCCAGCAGTTACTCGGAGGGGAACACTGAAGCTTTCTTT. Amino acids: CASSYSEGNTEAFF.

This chain joins TRBV7-8 and TRBJ2-3; TRBD2 might be the D (5 bases). The CDR3 extends over 13 amino acids. V was shortened by 5 bases and J by 8 bases, with 14 bases between the two germline ends. CDR1 and CDR2 from the germline V gene are SGHVS and FQNEAQ. The CDR3 DNA reads TGTGCCAGCAGCAGCGGACCTACGGGTACGCAGTATTTT. Translated, it gives CASSSGPTGTQYF.